Given below is one T cell receptor (beta chain) in context. This clonotype was seen only once. This receptor's antigen is unknown. Per-nucleotide qualities are absent, and no much larger clonotype sits a single base away. This record comes from a study of blood T cells in healthy people across ages (dated by TCRdb to between 2014 and 2016). The study in broad terms: In model experiments, roughly one uniquely barcoded TCR beta cDNA molecule per two T cells was captured by template switching. Donors were grouped into four age groups: young (average about 15 years), middle-aged (39), aged (about 60) and long-lived (just over 80). The study measured age-related changes in TCR beta repertoire diversity using deep sequencing normalized with unique cDNA molecular identifiers. The study analyzed two additional independent replicas of 1 million unique cDNA reads from the same blood draw for two donors, one aged 18 to 29 and one aged 80 or older. The paper's findings and limits, for the study overall: A strong correlation was found between observed TCR beta diversity and the percentage of naive T cells measured by flow cytometry. Observed TCR beta diversity per million T cells fell roughly linearly with age, and a significant reduction was already apparent by age about 38. Estimates of total diversity based on one million sequenced T cells were considered lower bounds and underestimates. Compared with the aged group, the long-lived group had more naive CD4+ T cells, fewer expanded clones and increased TCR diversity, a pattern suggesting age selection. Because the CMV infection status of the donors was unknown, age-related changes in expanded clonotypes may potentially have been confounded. Since profiling was done on bulk unsorted PBMCs, naive and antigen-experienced compartments could not be conclusively compared.

Donors were a few dozen systemically healthy Caucasian individuals from Russia aged roughly 6 to 100 years. Each donor gave roughly 11 milliliters of peripheral blood, drawn into EDTA-treated Vacutainer tubes. Ficoll-Paque density-gradient centrifugation was used to isolate PBMCs, with at least 6.5 million per sample. Total RNA, at least 6 micrograms per sample, was extracted from PBMCs with Trizol reagent. Naive CD45RAhigh/CD27high T cell percentages were measured by flow cytometry on a PBMC aliquot from every donor. The library was obtained by 5' RACE. The sequencer was an Illumina HiSeq 2500. A second PCR of roughly 7 to 12 cycles was run with a J-beta primer mix and a sample-barcoded 5' primer. A template-switch 5' adaptor carrying 12 random nucleotides introduced a unique molecular identifier onto each TCR beta cDNA molecule. Each sample yielded at least 3 million CDR3-containing paired-end reads. All of the RNA was converted into first-strand cDNA using the Mint cDNA synthesis kit, with a TRBC-specific oligonucleotide serving as the primer. All cDNA was treated with uracil-DNA glycosylase and then went through a first 18-cycle PCR with the universal primers M1SS and BC2_uni_R. On the authors' methods: Each sample was normalized by randomly selecting 1 million high-quality reads, each carrying a distinct molecular identifier. Reads sharing molecular identifiers were discarded rather than binned into consensus sequences. MiTCR, set to a Q25 quality threshold and the strictest error-elimination algorithm, was used for CDR3 identification, clonotype clustering and error correction. A nonparametric unseen species model with Euler transformation was used to estimate a lower bound on total TCR beta diversity. TCRdb handled the public reads itself, with Q25 trimming in fastp and clone calling in MiXCR, and kept productive beta chains. Entries that share a CDR3 protein sequence are merged under the most common genes and DNA. These V and J calls originate from TCRdb's pipeline instead of the authors' own analysis. The sample contains hundreds of thousands of distinct CDR3 sequences, approximately 25% of them found a single time. The ten largest account for 9% to 9.5% of the sample.

V sheds 6 bases and J sheds 2 bases, leaving 14 bases between their ends. The CDR3 goes from the cysteine to the phenylalanine over 14 residues. Only the CDR3 DNA stays, 42 bases, in frame from base 1. Taken from the germline V gene, the CDR1 and CDR2 loops are MDHEN and SYDVKM. This sample also belongs to another study, concerning T cells of mothers and their children. Reported in the second study: Donors were nine systemically healthy Caucasian individuals: three mothers and their six children. cDNA synthesis consumed the entire amount of extracted RNA, loaded at about 1.5 ug RNA in each 15 ul reaction. In the second PCR, the M1S primer introduced both the sample barcodes and 2-4 random nucleotides. Each mother yielded over 9.5 million TCR beta CDR3 reads and each child roughly 3.1 million reads. Thymic selection similarly shapes TCR recombination output in related and unrelated pairs, with minor effect from inherited differences. Related mother-child pairs always showed normalized repertoire overlap that was slightly higher than in unrelated mother-child pairs, though the difference was never significant. No persistent microchimeric T cell clones were found, with a detection sensitivity of 85 to 100 clones per million clonotypes. In the study, deep NGS was used to compare the TCR beta repertoires of mothers and children, and features distinguishing related mother-child pairs from unrelated individuals were sought. The mean age was roughly 40 +/- 4 years for the mothers and about 12 +/- 4 years for the children. Libraries were sequenced on Illumina HiSeq 2000 with 100+100 nt paired-end reads after adapter ligation with NEBNext reagents. To avoid cross-contamination, the mother libraries and the child libraries were prepared a month apart and sequenced in separate runs. Between about 500,000 and 2,100,000 distinct TCR beta clonotypes were identified per donor. Naive TCR beta clonotypes were estimated from low-frequency clonotypes matched to each donor's FACS-determined naive share, without sorting.

The receptor chain draws on TRBV28 and TRBJ2-7; a tentative D match to TRBD2 spans 5 bases. The material sequenced was blood. The origin of this receptor is a boy younger than 18 in good health. DNA sequence: TGTGCCAGCAGGCGGCGGGCCCGTACCTACGAGCAGTACTTC. This sequence encodes CASRRRARTYEQYF.